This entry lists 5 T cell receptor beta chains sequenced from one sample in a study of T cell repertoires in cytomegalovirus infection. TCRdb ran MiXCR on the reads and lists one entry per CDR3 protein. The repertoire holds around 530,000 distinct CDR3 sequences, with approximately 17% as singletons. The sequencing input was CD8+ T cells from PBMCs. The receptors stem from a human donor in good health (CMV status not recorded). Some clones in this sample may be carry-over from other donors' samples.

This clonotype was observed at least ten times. CDR3 in DNA: TGTGCCAGCAGTCCCGTTGGGGGGCCCACTGAAGCTTTCTTT. Protein: CASSPVGGPTEAFF. The V gene is TRBV27, the J gene TRBJ1-1, with D perhaps matching TRBD1 (6 bases). The V end was cut by 5 bases, the J end by 4 bases, with 14 bases between. The V gene's germline CDR1 is MNHEY and CDR2 SMNVEV (reference sequence). The length of the CDR3 is 14 residues.

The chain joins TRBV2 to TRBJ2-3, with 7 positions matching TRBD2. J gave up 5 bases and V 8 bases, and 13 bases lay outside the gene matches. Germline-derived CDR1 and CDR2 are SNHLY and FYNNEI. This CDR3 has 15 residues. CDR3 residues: CASPSSRGTGDTQYF. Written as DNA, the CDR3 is TGTGCCAGCCCTTCCTCGCGGGGGACGGGAGATACGCAGTATTTT.

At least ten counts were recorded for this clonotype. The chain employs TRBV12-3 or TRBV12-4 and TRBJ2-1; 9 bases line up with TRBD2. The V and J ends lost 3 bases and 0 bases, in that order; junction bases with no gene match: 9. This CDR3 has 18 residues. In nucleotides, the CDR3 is TGTGCCAGCAGTTTCTATCTCCTAGCGGGGAGCTCCTACAATGAGCAGTTCTTC. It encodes CASSFYLLAGSSYNEQFF.

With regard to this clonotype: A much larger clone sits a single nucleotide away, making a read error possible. CDR3 nucleotide sequence: TGTGCCAGCAGTTTATTGGGACAGGGCGCCGGGGAGCTGTATTTT. Its translation is CASSLLGQGAGELYF. The chain recombines TRBV27 with TRBJ2-2, with 9 bases identical to TRBD1. The CDR3 length is 15 residues. CDR1 MNHEY and CDR2 SMNVEV come from the germline V gene (reference sequence).

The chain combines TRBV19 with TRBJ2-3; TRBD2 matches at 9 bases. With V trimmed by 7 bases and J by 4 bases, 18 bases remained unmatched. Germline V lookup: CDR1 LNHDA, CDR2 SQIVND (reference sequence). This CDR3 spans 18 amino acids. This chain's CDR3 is CASNPVLAREGRADTQYF. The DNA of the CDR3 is TGTGCCAGTAACCCGGTTTTAGCGCGGGAGGGCCGCGCAGATACGCAGTATTTT.